This T cell receptor beta chain was captured by sequencing in a study of T cells in narcolepsy. Notes on the study in general: Autoreactive clonotypes reportedly recurred in blood of same and different patients, not controls.

Profiled with immunoSEQ multiplex PCR; TCRdb holds only in-frame clones, not every one. Counted here are approximately 26,000 clones, approximately 77% occurring once; the ten biggest clones make up more than 1%. This CDR3 spans 16 amino acids. With 6 bases clipped from V and 0 bases from J, the junction kept 6 bases outside the gene matches. Germline loops: CDR1 SGHVS, CDR2 FNYEAQ. As to this clone: Its antigen is not known.

This sequence was found in a human donor in good health. The sequenced material came from memory (CD45RA-) CD4+ T cells from blood. The rearrangement uses TRBV7-6 and TRBJ2-2, with TRBD1 matching 8 bases. CDR3 sequence: CASSTIQGANTGELFF. In nucleotides, the CDR3 is TGTGCCAGCAGTACAATACAGGGGGCGAACACCGGGGAGCTGTTTTTT. Complete variable domain (other parts from reference TRBV7-6 and TRBJ2-2): GAGVSQSPRYKVTKRGQDVALRCDPISGHVSLYWYRQALGQGPEFLTYFNYEAQQDKSGLPNDRFSAERPEGSISTLTIQRTEQRDSAMYRCASSTIQGANTGELFFGEGSRLTVL.